This TCR beta chain was observed in a study of T cell responses to AZD1222 COVID-19 vaccine. Data came from immunoSEQ multiplex PCR; TCRdb stores just in-frame clones and leaves some out. The data contain about 48,000 clones, 80% to 90% of them singletons. The CDR3 has 18 residues. Findings and caveats of the study: Nearly half of spike-specific TCRs reportedly go after variant regions that carry no mutations. Spike was spanned by vaccine-associated CD4 TCRs, with dominance at 160-218 and 743-854. Breadth and depth of Spike-specific TCRs rose after two AZD1222 doses.

Concerning this clone itself: What it binds is unknown.

Sequenced material: peripheral blood, taken 28 days after the second AZD1222 dose. The V call is TRBV1, the J call TRBJ2-2; TRBD2 is the table's D call and was not checked against the DNA. TRBV1 is reported as a pseudogene. The TCR was taken from an adult who received the AZD1222 COVID-19 vaccine. CDR3 in amino acids: CTSSRGLAGEWGTGELFF. The DNA for the CDR3 is TGCACCAGCAGCCGGGGACTAGCGGGAGAGTGGGGCACCGGGGAGCTGTTTTTT.